This TCR beta chain was profiled in a study of chemoradiotherapy in HPV16-positive cancers. Study at large: Candidate HPV-specific T-cell clones and common TCR motifs came from functional assays in a couple of HPV16-positive patients. Study outcomes and limitations: In HPV16-positive patients, HPV-responsive T-cell expansion tracked better recurrence-free survival. HPV-specific T cells were functionally defined from only a couple of HPV16-positive patients.

The germline V gene encodes CDR1 SEHNR and CDR2 FQNEAQ (reference sequence). Trimming removed 8 bases from V and 5 bases from J, with 12 bases in between. CDR3 size: 13 residues. Assay: immunoSEQ multiplex PCR; the TCRdb copy retains only in-frame clones and omits some. The sample yields approximately 9,300 clones, about four fifths seen once. This clone was detected once. Its antigen remains unidentified. The sequence was obtained from a human donor with HPV-associated anogenital cancer. The V and J genes are TRBV7-9 and TRBJ2-2, with a weak D call TRBD2 (6 bases). The sample in question was blood, obtained from a patient who underwent chemoradiotherapy. CDR3 sequence: CASRLLATGELFF. DNA for the CDR3: TGTGCCAGCCGACTACTAGCTACCGGGGAGCTGTTTTTT. The variable domain in full, completed from reference TRBV7-9 and TRBJ2-2, reads DTGVSQNPRHKITKRGQNVTFRCDPISEHNRLYWYRQTLGQGPEFLTYFQNEAQLEKSRLLSDRFSAERPKGSFSTLEIQRTEQGDSAMYLCASRLLATGELFFGEGSRLTVL.